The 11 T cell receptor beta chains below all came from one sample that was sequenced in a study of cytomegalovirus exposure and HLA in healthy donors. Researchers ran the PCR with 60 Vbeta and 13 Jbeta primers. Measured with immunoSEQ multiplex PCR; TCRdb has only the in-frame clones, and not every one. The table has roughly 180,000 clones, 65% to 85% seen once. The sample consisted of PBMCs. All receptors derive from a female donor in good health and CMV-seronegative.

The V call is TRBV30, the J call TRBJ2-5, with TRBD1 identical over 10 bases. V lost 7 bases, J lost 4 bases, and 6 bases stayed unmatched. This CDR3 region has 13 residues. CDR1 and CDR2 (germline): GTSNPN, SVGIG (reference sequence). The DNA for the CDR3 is TGTGCCTCCTCCGACAGGGGGCTAGAGACCCAGTACTTC. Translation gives CASSDRGLETQYF.

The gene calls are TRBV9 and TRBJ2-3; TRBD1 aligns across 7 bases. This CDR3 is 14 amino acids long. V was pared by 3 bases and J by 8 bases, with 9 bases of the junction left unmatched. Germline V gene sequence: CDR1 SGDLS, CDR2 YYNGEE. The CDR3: CASSGGRGSGTQYF. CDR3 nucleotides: TGTGCCAGCAGCGGAGGCAGGGGGTCTGGTACGCAGTATTTT.

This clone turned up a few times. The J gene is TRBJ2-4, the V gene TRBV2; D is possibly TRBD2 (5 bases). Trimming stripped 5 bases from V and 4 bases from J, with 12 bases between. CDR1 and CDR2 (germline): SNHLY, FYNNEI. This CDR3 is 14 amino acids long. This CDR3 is CASSKAGPKNIQYF. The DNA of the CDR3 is TGTGCCAGCAGTAAGGCGGGCCCTAAAAACATTCAGTACTTC.

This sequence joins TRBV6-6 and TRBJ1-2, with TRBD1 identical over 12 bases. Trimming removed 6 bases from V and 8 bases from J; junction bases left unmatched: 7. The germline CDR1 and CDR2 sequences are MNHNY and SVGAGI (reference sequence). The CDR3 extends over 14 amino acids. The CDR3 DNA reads TGTGCCAGCAGCAAGGGACAGGGGGCCTTGGGCTACACCTTC. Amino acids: CASSKGQGALGYTF.

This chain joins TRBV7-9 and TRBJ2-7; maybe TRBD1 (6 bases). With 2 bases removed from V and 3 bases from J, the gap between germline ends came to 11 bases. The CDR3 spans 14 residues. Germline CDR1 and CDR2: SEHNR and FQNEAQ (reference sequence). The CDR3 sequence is CASSLSGVLYEQYF. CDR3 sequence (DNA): TGTGCCAGCAGCTTATCAGGGGTCCTCTACGAGCAGTACTTC.

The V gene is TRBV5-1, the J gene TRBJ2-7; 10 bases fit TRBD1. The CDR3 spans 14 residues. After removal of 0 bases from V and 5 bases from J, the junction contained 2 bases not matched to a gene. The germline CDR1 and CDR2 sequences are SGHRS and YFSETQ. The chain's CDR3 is CASSLGGQGDEQYF. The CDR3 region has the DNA TGCGCCAGCAGCTTGGGCGGACAGGGGGACGAGCAGTACTTC. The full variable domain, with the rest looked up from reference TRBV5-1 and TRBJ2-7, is KAGVTQTPRYLIKTRGQQVTLSCSPISGHRSVSWYQQTPGQGLQFLFEYFSETQRNKGNFPGRFSGRQFSNSRSEMNVSTLELGDSALYLCASSLGGQGDEQYFGPGTRLTVT.

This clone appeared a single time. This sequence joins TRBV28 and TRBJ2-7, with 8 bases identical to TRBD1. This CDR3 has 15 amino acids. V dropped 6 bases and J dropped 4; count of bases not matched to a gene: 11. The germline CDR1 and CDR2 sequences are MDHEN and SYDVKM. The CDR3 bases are TGTGCCAGCAGCCCCTGGCACAGGGGGAGGTACGAGCAGTACTTC. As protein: CASSPWHRGRYEQYF.

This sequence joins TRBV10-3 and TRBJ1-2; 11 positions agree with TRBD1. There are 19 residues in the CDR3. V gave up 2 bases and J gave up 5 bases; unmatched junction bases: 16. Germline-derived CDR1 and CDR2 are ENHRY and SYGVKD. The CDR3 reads CAISEPGQGALFGIYGYTF. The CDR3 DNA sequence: TGTGCCATCAGTGAGCCAGGACAGGGGGCTCTATTCGGTATATATGGCTACACCTTC.

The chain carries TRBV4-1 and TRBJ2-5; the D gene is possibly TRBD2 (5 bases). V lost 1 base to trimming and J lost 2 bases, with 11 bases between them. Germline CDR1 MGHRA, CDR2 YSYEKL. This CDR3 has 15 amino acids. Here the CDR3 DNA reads TGCGCCAGCAGCCAAGCTAGCCTAGCTCAAGAGACCCAGTACTTC. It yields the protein CASSQASLAQETQYF.

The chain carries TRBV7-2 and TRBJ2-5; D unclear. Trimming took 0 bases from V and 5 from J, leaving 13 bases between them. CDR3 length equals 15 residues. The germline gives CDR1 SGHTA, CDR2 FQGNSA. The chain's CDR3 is CASSLALSTSETQYF. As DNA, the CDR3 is TGTGCCAGCAGCTTAGCGTTGTCCACTTCCGAGACCCAGTACTTC. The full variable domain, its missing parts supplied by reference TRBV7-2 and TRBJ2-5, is GAGVSQSPSNKVTEKGKDVELRCDPISGHTALYWYRQSLGQGLEFLIYFQGNSAPDKSGLPSDRFSAERTGGSVSTLTIQRTQQEDSAVYLCASSLALSTSETQYFGPGTRLLVL.

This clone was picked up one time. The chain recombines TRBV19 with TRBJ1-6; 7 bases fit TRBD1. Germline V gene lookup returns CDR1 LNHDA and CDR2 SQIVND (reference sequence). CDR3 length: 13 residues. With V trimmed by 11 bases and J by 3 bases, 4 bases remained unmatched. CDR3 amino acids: CAGRTGYNSPLHF. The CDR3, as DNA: TGTGCCGGTCGGACAGGCTATAATTCACCCCTCCACTTT. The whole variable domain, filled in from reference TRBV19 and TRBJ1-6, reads DGGITQSPKYLFRKEGQNVTLSCEQNLNHDAMYWYRQDPGQGLRLIYYSQIVNDFQKGDIAEGYSVSREKKESFPLTVTSAQKNPTAFYLCAGRTGYNSPLHFGNGTRLTVT.